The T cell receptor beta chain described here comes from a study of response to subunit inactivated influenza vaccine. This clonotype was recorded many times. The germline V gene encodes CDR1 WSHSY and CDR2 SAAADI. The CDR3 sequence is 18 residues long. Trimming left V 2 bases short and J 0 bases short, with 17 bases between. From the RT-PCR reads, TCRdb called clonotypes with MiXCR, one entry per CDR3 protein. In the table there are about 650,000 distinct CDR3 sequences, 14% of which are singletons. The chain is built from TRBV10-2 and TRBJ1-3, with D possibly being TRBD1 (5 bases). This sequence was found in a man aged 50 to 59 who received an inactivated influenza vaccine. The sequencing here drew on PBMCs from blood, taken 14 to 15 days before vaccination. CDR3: CASSEDGGLISSGNTIYF. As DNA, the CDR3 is TGCGCCAGCAGTGAGGACGGGGGATTGATAAGCTCTGGAAACACCATATATTTT.